This TCR beta chain was sequenced during a study of shared clonotypes between healthy human individuals. This table comes from immunoSEQ multiplex PCR, and its TCRdb copy is limited to in-frame clones, with some not included. The table lists hundreds of thousands of clones, around 78% of them singletons. Per the germline V gene, CDR1 is SGHVS and CDR2 is FNYEAQ. The CDR3 is 15 residues long. J was trimmed by 4 bases and V by 1 base; bases with no gene match: 3. The origin of this receptor is a woman in her forties in good health. Some clones in this sample may be carry-over from other donors' samples. The sample consisted of PBMCs. This chain uses TRBV7-6 with TRBJ2-5, with TRBD1 matching 10 bases. Written as DNA, the CDR3 is TGTGCCAGCAGCTTAGTTGGGGACAGGGGAGAGACCCAGTACTTC. As protein: CASSLVGDRGETQYF.